Shown below are 11 T cell receptor beta chains from a single sample sequenced in a study of OX40 agonist ivuxolimab in advanced cancers. Repertoires were generated with immunoSEQ multiplex PCR, while TCRdb's copy carries only in-frame clones and drops some. The data contain about 43,000 clones, 75% to 90% of them singletons. This specimen consisted of CD4+ or CD8+ T cells sorted from blood, obtained in a trial of the OX40 agonist ivuxolimab. These receptors originate from an adult with an advanced solid tumor such as melanoma, head and neck, liver or kidney cancer.

The chain has TRBV25-1 and TRBJ1-4; no definite D call. CDR3 size: 14 residues. Germline loops: CDR1 MGHDK, CDR2 SYGVNS. Trimming left V 4 bases short and J 4 bases short, with 10 bases between. Here the CDR3 reads CASSARTNNEKLFF. CDR3 sequence (DNA): TGTGCCAGCAGTGCGAGGACGAATAATGAAAAACTGTTTTTT.

In this sample, this clone turned up a few times. The chain couples TRBV7-2 to TRBJ1-2; no reliable D call. V was pared by 1 base and J by 5 bases, with 14 bases between. The CDR3 sequence is 15 residues long. Germline-derived CDR1 and CDR2 are SGHTA and FQGNSA. The CDR3 coding sequence is TGTGCCAGCAGCTTAGTTATCCAGGCGAATTATGGCTACACCTTC. Translating gives CASSLVIQANYGYTF.

This sequence joins TRBV6-5 and TRBJ1-6; D call uncertain. CDR1 is MNHEY, CDR2 SVGAGI, per germline. The CDR3 is 11 amino acids. Between the trimmed V and J ends, which lost 6 bases and 15 bases, there was a span of 12 bases. This CDR3 is CASSSGRGLHF. The CDR3 DNA follows: TGTGCCAGCAGCTCAGGAAGAGGCCTCCACTTT.

The gene calls are TRBV7-8 and TRBJ1-1; D is undetermined. Germline CDR1 is SGHVS and CDR2 is FQNEAQ. The CDR3 consists of 13 residues. The V end lost 5 bases, the J end lost 4 bases, and 11 bases lay between the germline ends. The CDR3 region is CASSQTGITEAFF. In nucleotides, the CDR3 is TGTGCCAGCAGCCAGACGGGTATCACTGAAGCTTTCTTT.

The rearrangement links TRBV28 to TRBJ2-3; D is possibly TRBD2 (5 bases). The CDR3 is made up of 14 amino acids. In germline, CDR1 is MDHEN, CDR2 SYDVKM. V dropped 2 bases and J dropped 7 bases, with 13 bases sitting between them. CDR3 protein: CASSLGGRRNTQYF. The CDR3 DNA reads as TGTGCCAGCAGTTTAGGTGGCAGGAGGAATACGCAGTATTTT. The full variable domain, with the rest looked up from reference TRBV28 and TRBJ2-3, is DVKVTQSSRYLVKRTGEKVFLECVQDMDHENMFWYRQDPGLGLRLIYFSYDVKMKEKGDIPEGYSVSREKKERFSLILESASTNQTSMYLCASSLGGRRNTQYFGPGTRLTVL.

The rearrangement joins TRBV6-5 to TRBJ2-2; D ambiguous. V was pared by 6 bases and J by 5 bases, with 10 bases between. Looked up from germline, CDR1 is MNHEY and CDR2 is SVGAGI. The CDR3 is made up of 13 amino acids. CDR3 protein: CASSNPQTGELFF. In DNA, the CDR3 is TGTGCCAGCAGCAACCCACAGACCGGGGAGCTGTTTTTT.

The rearrangement links TRBV6-1 to TRBJ2-5, with TRBD1 matching over 7 bases. The V gene's germline CDR1 is MNHNS and CDR2 SASEGT. The V segment lost 9 bases and the J segment 1 base; nucleotides outside the gene matches: 8. The CDR3 is 14 amino acids. The CDR3 DNA reads TGTGCCAGTAGGACAGGCACTTCCCAAGAGACCCAGTACTTC. This codes for CASRTGTSQETQYF.

The chain recombines TRBV19 with TRBJ2-1; TRBD1 matches 8 bases. V shed 1 base and J 7 bases; nucleotides not matched to a gene: 6. In germline, CDR1 is LNHDA, CDR2 SQIVND (reference sequence). The CDR3 covers 15 residues. The CDR3 sequence: CASSIVAGGGNEQFF. In nucleotides, the CDR3 is TGTGCCAGTAGTATAGTCGCAGGGGGCGGAAATGAGCAGTTCTTC.

This chain uses TRBV6-6 with TRBJ2-7, with TRBD2 identical over 11 bases. CDR1 and CDR2 from the germline V gene are MNHNY and SVGAGI (reference sequence). V was pared by 5 bases and J by 5 bases, with 8 bases of the junction left unmatched. This CDR3 is 15 amino acids long. CDR3 in DNA: TGTGCCAGCAGTCCCCCACTAGCGGGGGTCGACGAGCAGTACTTC. Protein sequence: CASSPPLAGVDEQYF.

The rearrangement links TRBV11-2 to TRBJ2-7; 10 bases are a match to TRBD2. V was clipped by 5 bases and J by 8 bases; unmatched bases: 12. Per germline, CDR1 SGHAT and CDR2 FQNNGV. CDR3 length: 15 residues. This CDR3 reads CASSPGLAGDPKQYF. DNA of the CDR3: TGTGCCAGCAGCCCTGGGCTAGCGGGGGATCCCAAGCAGTACTTC.

The V gene is TRBV12-5, the J gene TRBJ2-5, with D perhaps TRBD2 (6 bases). Germline-derived CDR1 and CDR2 are LGHNT and FRNRAP. The CDR3 runs to 18 residues. V was pared by 2 bases and J by 5 bases, with 24 bases between. In DNA, the CDR3 is TGTGCTAGTGGTTTGCAGGCGGGGCCGCCTGGGTTTTGGGAGACCCAGTACTTC. It translates to CASGLQAGPPGFWETQYF.